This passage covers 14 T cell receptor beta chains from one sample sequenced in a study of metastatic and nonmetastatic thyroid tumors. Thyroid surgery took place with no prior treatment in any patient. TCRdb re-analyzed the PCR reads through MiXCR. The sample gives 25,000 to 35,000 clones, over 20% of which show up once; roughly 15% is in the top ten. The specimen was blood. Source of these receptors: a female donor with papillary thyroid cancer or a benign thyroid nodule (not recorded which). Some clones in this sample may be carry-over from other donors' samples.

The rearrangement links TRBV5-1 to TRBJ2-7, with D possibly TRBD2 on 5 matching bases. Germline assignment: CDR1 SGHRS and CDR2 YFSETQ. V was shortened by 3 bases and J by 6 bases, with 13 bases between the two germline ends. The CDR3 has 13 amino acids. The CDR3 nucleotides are TGCGCCAGCAGCTCCGGGGTCATCGGCGAGCAGTACTTC. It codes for CASSSGVIGEQYF.

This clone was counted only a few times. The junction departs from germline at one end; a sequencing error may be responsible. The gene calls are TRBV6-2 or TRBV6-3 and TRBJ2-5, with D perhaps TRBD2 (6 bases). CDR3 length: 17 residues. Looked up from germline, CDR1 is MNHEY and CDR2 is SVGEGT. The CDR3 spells CASSWVEGGLPQETQYF. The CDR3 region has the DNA TGTGCCAGCAGTTGGGTGGAGGGAGGACTACCACAAGAGACACAGTACTTC.

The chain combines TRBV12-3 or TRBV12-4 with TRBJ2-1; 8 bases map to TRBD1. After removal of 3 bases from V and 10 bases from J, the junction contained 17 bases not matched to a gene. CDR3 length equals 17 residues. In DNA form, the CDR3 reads TGTGCCAGCAGTTTTTCCTCAGGGGGCGGCCGGACAGGGGAGCAGTTCTTC. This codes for CASSFSSGGGRTGEQFF.

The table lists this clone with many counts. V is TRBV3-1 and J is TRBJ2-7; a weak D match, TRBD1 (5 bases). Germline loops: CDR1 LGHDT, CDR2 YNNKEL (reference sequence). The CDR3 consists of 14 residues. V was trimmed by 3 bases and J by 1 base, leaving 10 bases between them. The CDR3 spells CASSQAQGSYEQYF. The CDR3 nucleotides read TGTGCCAGCAGCCAGGCGCAGGGTTCCTACGAGCAGTACTTC.

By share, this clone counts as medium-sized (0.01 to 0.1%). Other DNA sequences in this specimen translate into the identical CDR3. CDR3 amino acids: CASSSRTREVEQYF. The CDR3 coding sequence is TGTGCCAGCAGTTCCCGGACTAGAGAGGTCGAGCAGTACTTC. The V gene is TRBV28, the J gene TRBJ2-7; 7 bases are shared with TRBD2. The J segment lost 6 bases and the V segment lost 4 bases, leaving 9 bases of the junction unmatched. CDR1 is MDHEN, CDR2 SYDVKM, per germline. The CDR3 covers 14 residues.

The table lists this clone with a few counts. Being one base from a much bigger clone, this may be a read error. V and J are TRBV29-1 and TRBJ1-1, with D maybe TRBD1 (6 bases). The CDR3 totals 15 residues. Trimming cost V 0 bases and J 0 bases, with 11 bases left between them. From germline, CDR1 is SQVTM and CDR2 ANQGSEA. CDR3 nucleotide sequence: TGCAGCGTTGAAGACGGACAGTCTATGAACACTGAAGCTTTCTTT. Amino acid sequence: CSVEDGQSMNTEAFF.

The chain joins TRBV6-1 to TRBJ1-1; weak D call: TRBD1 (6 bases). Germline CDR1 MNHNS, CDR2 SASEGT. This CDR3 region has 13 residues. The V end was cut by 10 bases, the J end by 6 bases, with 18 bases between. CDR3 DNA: TGTGCCACCAACCCCCCAGGGGTGGCTGAAGCTTTCTTT. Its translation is CATNPPGVAEAFF.

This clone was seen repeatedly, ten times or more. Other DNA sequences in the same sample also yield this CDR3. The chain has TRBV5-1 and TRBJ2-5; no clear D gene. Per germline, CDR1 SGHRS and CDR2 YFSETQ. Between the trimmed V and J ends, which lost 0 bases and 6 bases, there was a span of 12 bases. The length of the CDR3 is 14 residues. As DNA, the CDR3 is TGCGCCAGCAGCTTGGAGTCTGGTACCCAGACCCAGTACTTC. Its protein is CASSLESGTQTQYF.

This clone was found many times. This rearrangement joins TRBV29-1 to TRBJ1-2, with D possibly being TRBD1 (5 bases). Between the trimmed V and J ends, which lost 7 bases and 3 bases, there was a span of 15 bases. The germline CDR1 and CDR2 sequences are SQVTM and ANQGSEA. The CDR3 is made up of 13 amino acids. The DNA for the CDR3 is TGCAGCGGATCCGGGACGGGGGACTATGGCTACACCTTC. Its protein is CSGSGTGDYGYTF.

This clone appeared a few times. Here the CDR3 reads CASSLEQGQFKAFF. CDR3 DNA sequence: TGTGCCAGCAGCTTAGAACAGGGCCAATTTAAAGCTTTCTTT. V and J are TRBV7-6 and TRBJ1-1; maybe TRBD1 (6 bases). V was pared by 1 base and J by 9 bases, with 15 bases between. The germline CDR1 and CDR2 sequences are SGHVS and FNYEAQ. This CDR3 contains 14 residues.

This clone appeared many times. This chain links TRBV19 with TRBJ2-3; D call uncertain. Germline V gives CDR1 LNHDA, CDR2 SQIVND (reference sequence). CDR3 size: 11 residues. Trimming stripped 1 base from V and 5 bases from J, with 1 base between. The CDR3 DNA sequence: TGTGCCAGTAGTATAGGAGATACGCAGTATTTT. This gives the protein CASSIGDTQYF.

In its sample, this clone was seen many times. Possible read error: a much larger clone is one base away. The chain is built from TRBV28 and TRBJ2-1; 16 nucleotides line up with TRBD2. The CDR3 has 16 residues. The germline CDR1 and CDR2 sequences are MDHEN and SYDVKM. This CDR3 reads CASTPGLAGGSNGQFF. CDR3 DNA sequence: TGTGCCAGCACTCCGGGACTAGCGGGAGGGAGCAATGGGCAGTTCTTC. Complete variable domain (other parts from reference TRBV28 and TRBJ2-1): DVKVTQSSRYLVKRTGEKVFLECVQDMDHENMFWYRQDPGLGLRLIYFSYDVKMKEKGDIPEGYSVSREKKERFSLILESASTNQTSMYLCASTPGLAGGSNGQFFGPGTRLTVL.

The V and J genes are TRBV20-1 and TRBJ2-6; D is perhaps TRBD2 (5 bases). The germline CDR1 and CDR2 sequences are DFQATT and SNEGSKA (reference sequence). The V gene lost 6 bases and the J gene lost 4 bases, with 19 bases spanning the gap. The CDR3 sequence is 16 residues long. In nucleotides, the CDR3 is TGCAGTGCCAAGGACTGGATGAGCTGGGGGGCCAACGTCCTGACTTTC. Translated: CSAKDWMSWGANVLTF.

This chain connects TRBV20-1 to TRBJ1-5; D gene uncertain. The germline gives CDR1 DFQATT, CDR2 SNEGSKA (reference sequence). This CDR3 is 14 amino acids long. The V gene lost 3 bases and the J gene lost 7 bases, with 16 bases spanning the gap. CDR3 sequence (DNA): TGCAGTGCTAGCTGGCCGTGGGCGAAACAGCCCCAGCATTTT. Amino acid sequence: CSASWPWAKQPQHF.